This passage covers 15 T cell receptor beta chains from one sample sequenced in a study of blood T cell repertoires in COVID-19. Clones were sequenced by immunoSEQ multiplex PCR, and TCRdb holds only the in-frame ones, with some missing. The data show 55,000 to 85,000 clones, roughly 84% seen once. The sample comprised peripheral blood. The origin of the receptors is a woman between 18 and 30 years old with acute or convalescent COVID-19.

The V and J genes are TRBV5-1 and TRBJ1-1; the match to TRBD1 covers 11 bases. This CDR3 spans 14 amino acids. The trim removed 4 bases at V and 4 bases at J, leaving 3 bases unmatched. Germline CDR1 SGHRS, CDR2 YFSETQ. The CDR3 reads CASSPGTGGTEAFF. Here the CDR3 DNA reads TGCGCCAGCAGCCCCGGGACAGGGGGCACTGAAGCTTTCTTT.

V gene TRBV12-3 or TRBV12-4 combines with J gene TRBJ2-5; D call uncertain. The CDR3 has 13 amino acids. Trimming stripped 3 bases from V and 5 bases from J, with 10 bases between. Here the CDR3 DNA reads TGTGCCAGCAGTTTCGCCAGGTTCGAGACCCAGTACTTC. Translation gives CASSFARFETQYF.

This clone was counted only a few times. J is TRBJ1-2 and V is TRBV4-2; no firm D call. There are 13 residues in the CDR3. Germline V gives CDR1 LGHNA, CDR2 YNFKEQ. V was shortened by 0 bases and J by 4 bases, with 6 bases between the two germline ends. The CDR3 sequence is CASSQDPSYGYTF. CDR3 coding DNA: TGTGCCAGCAGCCAAGATCCGTCCTATGGCTACACCTTC.

The V gene is TRBV7-9, the J gene TRBJ2-1, with TRBD2 as a possible D gene (7 bases). V was shortened by 2 bases and J by 4 bases, with 21 bases between the two germline ends. CDR1 is SEHNR, CDR2 FQNEAQ, per germline (reference sequence). The CDR3 runs to 18 residues. CDR3 nucleotides: TGTGCCAGCAGCTTACCCAGCGATGGGGGGGCTCTATACAATGAGCAGTTCTTC. Translating gives CASSLPSDGGALYNEQFF.

The chain employs TRBV7-6 and TRBJ1-1; tentatively, D is TRBD1 (5 bases). V lost 1 base and J lost 9, with 12 bases in between. The CDR3 loop spans 13 amino acids. CDR1 SGHVS and CDR2 FNYEAQ come from the germline V gene. In DNA form, the CDR3 reads TGTGCCAGCAGCTTAGTCCAGGGTGGAAAAGCTTTCTTT. This codes for CASSLVQGGKAFF.

The V call is TRBV9, the J call TRBJ2-2; 10 bases agree with TRBD1. CDR1 and CDR2 (germline): SGDLS, YYNGEE. This CDR3 region has 19 residues. V shed 3 bases, J shed 6 bases, and the junction held 17 bases outside the gene matches. CDR3 DNA: TGTGCCAGCAGCGCAGGGACAGGGGCGGGGGCGGGAGTTCCCGGGGAGCTGTTTTTT. Its protein product is CASSAGTGAGAGVPGELFF.

The chain combines TRBV9 with TRBJ2-2, with 14 bases aligning to TRBD2. V was clipped by 3 bases and J by 7 bases; unmatched bases: 11. The CDR3 loop spans 18 amino acids. CDR1 SGDLS and CDR2 YYNGEE come from the germline V gene. The CDR3 region has the DNA TGTGCCAGCAGCGCCCACCAAGCGACTAGCGGGAGGGGCGGGGAGCTGTTTTTT. Translated, it gives CASSAHQATSGRGGELFF.

The rearrangement uses TRBV15 and TRBJ2-4, with D possibly matching TRBD2 (6 bases). This CDR3 comprises 16 residues. With 1 base removed from V and 1 base from J, the gap between germline ends came to 11 bases. The germline V gene encodes CDR1 LNHNV and CDR2 YYDKDF (reference sequence). The chain's CDR3 is CATSRGGTLAKNIQYF. Here the CDR3 DNA reads TGTGCCACCAGCAGAGGAGGGACTTTGGCCAAAAACATTCAGTACTTC. The variable domain in full, with the rest retrieved from reference TRBV15 and TRBJ2-4, is DAMVIQNPRYQVTQFGKPVTLSCSQTLNHNVMYWYQQKSSQAPKLLFHYYDKDFNNEADTPDNFQSRRPNTSFCFLDIRSPGLGDTAMYLCATSRGGTLAKNIQYFGAGTRLSVL.

The rearrangement uses TRBV20-1 and TRBJ1-2; D gene ambiguous. The length of the CDR3 is 11 residues. Trimming shortened V by 2 bases and J by 6 bases, and 7 bases separated the two germline ends. Germline V gene lookup returns CDR1 DFQATT and CDR2 SNEGSKA (reference sequence). The DNA for the CDR3 is TGCAGTGCTAGAACGGGTGATGGCTACACCTTC. This codes for CSARTGDGYTF.

This clone was observed a single time. The V call is TRBV7-8, the J call TRBJ2-3; maybe TRBD2 (6 bases). V dropped 8 bases and J dropped 2 bases, with 14 bases sitting between them. Per germline, CDR1 SGHVS and CDR2 FQNEAQ. There are 14 residues in the CDR3. The CDR3 loop is CASLVGGDTDTQYF. CDR3 nucleotides: TGTGCCAGCTTAGTCGGGGGAGACACAGATACGCAGTATTTT. Complete variable domain (other parts from reference TRBV7-8 and TRBJ2-3): GAGVSQSPRYKVAKRGQDVALRCDPISGHVSLFWYQQALGQGPEFLTYFQNEAQLDKSGLPSDRFFAERPEGSVSTLKIQRTQQEDSAVYLCASLVGGDTDTQYFGPGTRLTVL.

V and J are TRBV6-5 and TRBJ1-1; a possible D gene is TRBD1 (6 bases). Trimming pared 8 bases from V and 1 base from J, leaving 17 bases between. CDR1 is MNHEY, CDR2 SVGAGI, per germline. The CDR3 consists of 15 residues. CDR3 DNA sequence: TGTGCCAGCCCAGGGAACTGGGGACAGAACACTGAAGCTTTCTTT. Translation gives CASPGNWGQNTEAFF.

The gene calls are TRBV7-2 and TRBJ2-5, with TRBD2 matching over 10 bases. Germline trimming cut 6 bases from V and 4 bases from J; bases unmatched to any gene: 8. The germline gives CDR1 SGHTA, CDR2 FQGNSA. There are 15 residues in the CDR3. CDR3: CASSRLRLAGETQYF. CDR3 DNA: TGTGCCAGCAGTCGACTTAGACTAGCGGGAGAGACCCAGTACTTC.

This clone showed up just once. The V gene is TRBV2, the J gene TRBJ1-4, with D tentatively TRBD1 (6 bases). The CDR3 sequence is 18 residues long. Germline CDR1 SNHLY, CDR2 FYNNEI. V was cut by 7 bases and J by 1 base, with 22 bases left in between. The CDR3 nucleotides are TGTGCCAGCATAAAAGAACAGGGTGCTTCACTAACTAATGAAAAACTGTTTTTT. Amino acids: CASIKEQGASLTNEKLFF.

This rearrangement joins TRBV27 to TRBJ2-7, with TRBD2 matching over 11 bases. CDR3 size: 14 residues. V shed 5 bases and J 6 bases; nucleotides not matched to a gene: 6. From germline, CDR1 is MNHEY and CDR2 SMNVEV (reference sequence). The CDR3 loop is CASSPLAGGSEQYF. Here the CDR3 DNA reads TGTGCCAGCAGTCCTTTAGCGGGAGGGAGCGAGCAGTACTTC.

This chain connects TRBV2 to TRBJ2-7, with 7 bases that match TRBD2. Trimming took 4 bases from V and 4 from J; bases not matched to a gene: 10. This CDR3 has 15 amino acids. Looked up from germline, CDR1 is SNHLY and CDR2 is FYNNEI. This CDR3 reads CASSASPGAGYEQYF. The CDR3 region has the DNA TGTGCCAGCAGTGCCTCTCCGGGAGCGGGATACGAGCAGTACTTC. The full variable domain, its missing parts supplied by reference TRBV2 and TRBJ2-7, is EPEVTQTPSHQVTQMGQEVILRCVPISNHLYFYWYRQILGQKVEFLVSFYNNEISEKSEIFDDQFSVERPDGSNFTLKIRSTKLEDSAMYFCASSASPGAGYEQYFGPGTRLTVT.